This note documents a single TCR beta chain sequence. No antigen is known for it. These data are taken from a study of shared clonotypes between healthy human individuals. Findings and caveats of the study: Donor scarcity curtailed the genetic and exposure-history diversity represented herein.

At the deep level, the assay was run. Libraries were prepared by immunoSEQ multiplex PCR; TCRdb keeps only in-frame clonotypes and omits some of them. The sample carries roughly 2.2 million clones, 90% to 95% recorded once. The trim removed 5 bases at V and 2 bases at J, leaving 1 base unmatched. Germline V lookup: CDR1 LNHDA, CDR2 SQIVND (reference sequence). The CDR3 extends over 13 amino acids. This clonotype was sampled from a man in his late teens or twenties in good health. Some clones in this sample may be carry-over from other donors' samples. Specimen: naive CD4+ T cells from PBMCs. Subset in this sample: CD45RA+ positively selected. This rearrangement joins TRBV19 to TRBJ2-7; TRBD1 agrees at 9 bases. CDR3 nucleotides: TGTGCCAGTAGTGGGACAGGGACCTACGAGCAGTACTTC. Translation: CASSGTGTYEQYF.